A selection of T cell receptor beta chains follows, all from one sample in a study of T cell responses to AZD1222 COVID-19 vaccine. Profiling relied on immunoSEQ multiplex PCR, and the TCRdb table lists in-frame clones only, not all of them. The sample lists 180,000 or so clones; about 92% were seen once. Sequenced material: peripheral blood, taken 28 days after the second AZD1222 dose. All receptors come from an adult who received the AZD1222 COVID-19 vaccine. The CDR3 runs from the conserved cysteine through the conserved F or W. D genes are given only for firm matches. The size field is filled for only some rows; it gives once, few, many or a size class.

V	D	size	J	DNA	CDR3
TRBV11-2	-	-	TRBJ2-5	TGTGCCAGCAGCTTAGATCGAGGTAGCGGGACCCAGTACTTC	CASSLDRGSGTQYF
TRBV27	TRBD2	-	TRBJ2-1	TGTGCCAGCAGATCGAGCGGGAGCTCCTACAATGAGCAGTTCTTC	CASRSSGSSYNEQFF
TRBV10-3	TRBD1	-	TRBJ1-2	TGTGCCATCAGTGCAACAGGGGGCAGAACTAACTACTATGGCTACACCTTC	CAISATGGRTNYYGYTF
TRBV24-1	TRBD1	-	TRBJ2-5	TGTGCCACCAGTGATTCGGGACAGGGAGAAGAGACCCAGTACTTC	CATSDSGQGEETQYF
TRBV2	-	-	TRBJ1-5	TGTGCCAGCAGTGAAGGCCCGAAAGGCAATCAGCCCCAGCATTTT	CASSEGPKGNQPQHF
TRBV5-1	-	-	TRBJ1-1	TGCGCCAGCAGCTTCATGCCCCCGGGAATAAACACTGAAGCTTTCTTT	CASSFMPPGINTEAFF
TRBV27	-	few	TRBJ1-1	TGTGCCAGCAGTTACGGCGCGGGGCTGCCACGGAACACTGAAGCTTTCTTT	CASSYGAGLPRNTEAFF
TRBV4-2	-	once	TRBJ1-2	TGTGCCAGCAGCCAAACAGTGGAGACTAACTATGGCTACACCTTC	CASSQTVETNYGYTF
TRBV5-1	TRBD1	-	TRBJ1-5	TGCGCCAGCAGCCCCGAGACAGGGCTAAGAAGCAATCAGCCCCAGCATTTT	CASSPETGLRSNQPQHF
TRBV28	-	-	TRBJ1-2	TGTGCCAGCAGTTTAAGGGCAGGGCAAGGCTACACCTTC	CASSLRAGQGYTF
TRBV7-9	TRBD2	-	TRBJ2-3	TGTGCCAGCAGCTTAGTGATAGCGGGGGGCCTCACAGATACGCAGTATTTT	CASSLVIAGGLTDTQYF
TRBV7-2	-	-	TRBJ2-1	TGTGCCAGCAGCTACAGGGCCAATGAGCAGTTCTTC	CASSYRANEQFF
TRBV7-2	-	once	TRBJ1-2	TGTGCCAGCAGCACAGGGTCTTTTCGTGGCTACACCTTC	CASSTGSFRGYTF
TRBV25-1	-	once	TRBJ1-1	TGTGCCAGCAGTGAATCGGGCAGATTAAACACTGAAGCTTTCTTT	CASSESGRLNTEAFF
TRBV4-2	-	-	TRBJ2-3	TGTGCCAGCAGCCCAGAAGCGGGTTTCACAGATACGCAGTATTTT	CASSPEAGFTDTQYF
TRBV19	-	once	TRBJ2-1	TGTGCCACCCTCCGGGCCCAAGGAGACAATGAGCAGTTCTTC	CATLRAQGDNEQFF
TRBV4-2	TRBD2	-	TRBJ2-3	TGTGCCAGCAGGTCTAGGAGCGGGGGAGCAGATACGCAGTATTTT	CASRSRSGGADTQYF
TRBV4-1	-	-	TRBJ1-5	TGCGCCAGCAGCCCAGCGGGGGTTAGCAATCAGCCCCAGCATTTT	CASSPAGVSNQPQHF
TRBV6-2/TRBV6-3	-	once	TRBJ1-5	TGTGCCAGCAGTACAGGGAGCCGACCCCAGCATTTT	CASSTGSRPQHF
TRBV12-3/TRBV12-4	-	-	TRBJ1-2	TGTGCCAGCTCCCCGGGGGGATACGGCTACACCTTC	CASSPGGYGYTF
TRBV4-2	TRBD1	-	TRBJ2-6	TGTGCCAGCAGCACTGACAGGGCTGGGGCCAACGTCCTGACTTTC	CASSTDRAGANVLTF
TRBV19	TRBD1	-	TRBJ2-7	TGTGCCAGTAGTCTCTCGACAGGGGGTCCCTACGAGCAGTACTTC	CASSLSTGGPYEQYF
TRBV12-3/TRBV12-4	-	-	TRBJ1-4	TGTGCCAGCAGTTTCGAGGAAAAACTGTTTTTT	CASSFEEKLFF
TRBV4-1	TRBD1	-	TRBJ1-3	TGCGCCAGCAGCCTTACAGGGGGTGGAAACACCATATATTTT	CASSLTGGGNTIYF
TRBV6-1	-	-	TRBJ1-1	TGTGCCAGCAGTGAACCCAGGGGTGTGACTGAAGCTTTCTTT	CASSEPRGVTEAFF
TRBV9	-	-	TRBJ1-3	TGTGCCAGCAGCGTATCGGGCAGGTCTGGAAACACCATATATTTT	CASSVSGRSGNTIYF
TRBV7-6	-	-	TRBJ1-6	TGTGCCAGCAGCTTAGAAGGCGTTTTCGGGAATTCACCCCTCCACTTT	CASSLEGVFGNSPLHF
TRBV2	TRBD2	-	TRBJ2-1	TGTGCCAGCACTTCGACTAGCGGGAGTTTGAATGAGCAGTTCTTC	CASTSTSGSLNEQFF
TRBV4-1	-	-	TRBJ1-3	TGCGCCAGCAGCCAGGGAGGGGAATGGGGCAGGAGCTCTGGAAACACCATATATTTT	CASSQGGEWGRSSGNTIYF
TRBV2	TRBD2	-	TRBJ2-7	TGTGCCAGCGAGCGGGAGACCTACGAGCAGTACTTC	CASERETYEQYF
TRBV7-9	-	-	TRBJ1-4	TGTGCCAGCAGCTTAGGCAGGATTAATGAAAAACTGTTTTTT	CASSLGRINEKLFF
TRBV7-2	-	-	TRBJ1-5	TGTGCCAGCAGCACTTCAGGGGTTCAGCCCCAGCATTTT	CASSTSGVQPQHF
TRBV7-9	-	-	TRBJ2-7	TGTGCCAGCAGCTTAGAAGGTTCCAATGTAGGGCAGTACTTC	CASSLEGSNVGQYF
TRBV9	-	-	TRBJ2-3	TGTGCCAGCAGCCCCGCAGCGGTGACAGATACGCAGTATTTT	CASSPAAVTDTQYF
TRBV7-9	-	-	TRBJ2-5	TGTGCCAGCAGCTTAGGTCCCTTGAGTTCCCAAGAGACCCAGTACTTC	CASSLGPLSSQETQYF
TRBV4-1	-	once	TRBJ1-2	TGCGCCAGCAGCCTTAGGACTGACCCTTACTATGGCTACACCTTC	CASSLRTDPYYGYTF
TRBV4-1	-	-	TRBJ1-4	TGCGCCAGCAGCCAAGTGGGGTTGACTAATGAAAAACTGTTTTTT	CASSQVGLTNEKLFF
TRBV15	TRBD1	few	TRBJ1-5	TGTGCCACCAGCAGGGACCTGACAGGGGCCGGGCAGCCCCAGCATTTT	CATSRDLTGAGQPQHF
TRBV5-6	-	few	TRBJ1-2	TGTGCCAGCAGCCTAACGACAGCTAACTATGGCTACACCTTC	CASSLTTANYGYTF
TRBV10-2	-	-	TRBJ1-1	TGCGCCAGCAGTGGTTTAGCGAAACTGAACACTGAAGCTTTCTTT	CASSGLAKLNTEAFF
TRBV2	-	-	TRBJ2-6	TGTGCCAGCAGTGCCCGCTCTGGGGCCAACGTCCTGACTTTC	CASSARSGANVLTF
TRBV20-1	-	-	TRBJ1-1	TGCAGTGCAACGTGGGGCACTGAAGCTTTCTTT	CSATWGTEAFF
TRBV5-1	-	-	TRBJ1-1	TGCGCCAGCAGCTTAGGGGATGGTGCTGAAGCTTTCTTT	CASSLGDGAEAFF
TRBV30	TRBD1	-	TRBJ1-2	TGTGCCTTATTACAGGGGGGAGTGAATGGCTACACCTTC	CALLQGGVNGYTF
TRBV30	TRBD1	-	TRBJ1-2	TGTGCCTGGGACCAGGGGGGATATGGCTACACCTTC	CAWDQGGYGYTF
TRBV5-6	-	-	TRBJ2-5	TGTGCCAGCAGCTTGGGGGGTCGGCAAGAGACCCAGTACTTC	CASSLGGRQETQYF